This T cell receptor (beta chain) was captured in a study of CD8 T cells in ankylosing spondylitis. Study results and limitations: Before this, some motif variants had been reported in reactive arthritis synovial fluid and blood. A motif of seven or eight highly homologous TCR beta variants was seen as apparently characteristic of ankylosing spondylitis blood. The authors found the disease-linked clones to be CD8+ and relatively rare in peripheral blood.

The J segment lost 1 base and the V segment lost 3 bases, leaving 6 bases of the junction unmatched. This CDR3 contains 14 residues. Germline assignment: CDR1 SQVTM and CDR2 ANQGSEA. As the method for making TCR beta libraries, quantitative 5'-RACE with molecular barcodes was used. TCRdb re-called the 5' RACE reads through MiXCR, storing one row per CDR3 protein. The sample yields approximately 150,000 distinct CDR3 sequences, roughly 17% seen once. At least ten counts were recorded for this clonotype. The antigen is not known. The chain employs TRBV29-1 and TRBJ2-7; the match to TRBD2 covers 7 bases. The source of this sequence is a male donor with ankylosing spondylitis. The sample comprised blood, either unsorted or a sorted T cell fraction (not recorded which). CDR3 sequence: CSVDSAGESYEQYF. CDR3 in DNA: TGCAGCGTTGACTCGGCGGGAGAGTCCTACGAGCAGTACTTC.